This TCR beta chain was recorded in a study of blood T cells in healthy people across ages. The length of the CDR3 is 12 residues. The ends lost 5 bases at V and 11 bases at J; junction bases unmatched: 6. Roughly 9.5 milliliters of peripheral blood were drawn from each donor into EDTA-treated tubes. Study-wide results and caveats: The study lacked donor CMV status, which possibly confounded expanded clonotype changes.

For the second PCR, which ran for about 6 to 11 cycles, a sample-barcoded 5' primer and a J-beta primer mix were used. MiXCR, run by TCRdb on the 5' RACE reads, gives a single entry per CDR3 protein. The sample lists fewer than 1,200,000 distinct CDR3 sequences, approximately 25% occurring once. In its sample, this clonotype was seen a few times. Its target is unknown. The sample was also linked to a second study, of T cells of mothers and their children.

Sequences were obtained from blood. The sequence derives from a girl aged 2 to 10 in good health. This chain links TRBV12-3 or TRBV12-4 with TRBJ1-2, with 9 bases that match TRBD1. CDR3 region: CASSPPGTGYTF. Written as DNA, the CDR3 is TGTGCCAGCAGTCCTCCAGGGACAGGGTACACCTTC.